This is a list of T cell receptor beta chains from one sample in a study of CD8 T cells in ankylosing spondylitis. TCRdb called the 5' RACE reads again in MiXCR, with one record for every CDR3 protein. The data contain under 300,000 distinct CDR3 sequences, about 9.1% of them singletons. The sample taken for sequencing was blood, either unsorted or a sorted T cell fraction (not recorded which). All receptors come from a male donor with ankylosing spondylitis or in good health (not recorded which). The CDR3 runs from the conserved cysteine through the conserved F or W. A D gene is named only where the DNA matches it firmly. Rows may omit the clone size; those that give it use once, few, many or a size class.

cdr3_aa cdr3_nt v_call d_call j_call clone_size
CASSLSGALEPQHF TGCGCCAGCAGCTTATCAGGGGCGCTTGAGCCCCAGCATTTT TRBV5-1 NA TRBJ1-5 many
CASSPWDTVMGIYF TGTGCCAGCAGCCCTTGGGACACGGTAATGGGCATATACTTC TRBV7-9 NA TRBJ2-7 NA
CAWSVRASGGTDTQYF TGTGCCTGGAGTGTACGTGCCAGCGGGGGCACAGATACGCAGTATTTT TRBV30 TRBD2 TRBJ2-3 NA
CASSKIAGGHEQFF TGTGCCAGCAGCAAAATAGCGGGGGGGCATGAGCAGTTCTTC TRBV12-3/TRBV12-4 TRBD2 TRBJ2-1 many
CSARLDRGDYGYTF TGCAGTGCTCGATTGGACAGGGGAGATTATGGCTACACCTTC TRBV20-1 TRBD1 TRBJ1-2 many
CASSLAVNNEQFF TGTGCCAGCAGCTTGGCAGTCAACAATGAGCAGTTCTTC TRBV5-8 NA TRBJ2-1 few
CAINLDRSRPRATF TGTGCCATCAACTTGGACAGGTCCAGACCGAGGGCAACCTTC TRBV10-3 TRBD1 TRBJ2-1 many
CASGQLGNEQFF TGTGCCAGCGGACAACTAGGGAATGAGCAGTTCTTC TRBV19 NA TRBJ2-1 NA
CASSHQTGGEKLFF TGTGCCAGCAGCCATCAGACAGGGGGCGAAAAACTGTTTTTT TRBV11-3 TRBD1 TRBJ1-4 NA
CASSQGPNSGRNTGELFF TGCGCCAGCAGCCAGGGTCCTAATAGCGGGAGGAACACCGGGGAGCTGTTTTTT TRBV4-3 TRBD2 TRBJ2-2 NA
CSAPGQVNTEAFF TGCAGTGCTCCGGGACAGGTTAACACTGAAGCTTTCTTT TRBV20-1 TRBD1 TRBJ1-1 many
CASSFPRGETQYF TGCGCCAGCAGCTTTCCAAGGGGTGAGACCCAGTACTTC TRBV5-1 NA TRBJ2-5 many
CASSLDGQGNSPLHF TGTGCCAGCAGCCTAGATGGACAGGGGAATTCACCCCTCCACTTT TRBV7-9 TRBD1 TRBJ1-6 many
CASSIWTATYGYTF TGTGCCAGTAGCATCTGGACAGCCACCTATGGCTACACCTTC TRBV19 NA TRBJ1-2 few
CAISAWNRLDDYGYTF TGTGCCATCAGTGCATGGAACAGATTAGACGACTATGGCTACACCTTC TRBV10-3 NA TRBJ1-2 many
CSARDGQPKKEQYF TGCAGTGCTAGAGATGGACAGCCAAAGAAAGAGCAGTACTTC TRBV20-1 NA TRBJ2-7 many
CASSRDRNTLGNTIYF TGTGCCAGCAGTCGGGACAGAAATACTCTCGGAAACACCATATATTTT TRBV12-3/TRBV12-4 TRBD1 TRBJ1-3 many
CSVIPPRTPDGYTF TGCAGTGTTATACCGCCGAGGACCCCCGATGGCTACACCTTC TRBV20-1 NA TRBJ1-2 many
CASSPLPGTGAYFGIQYF TGTGCCAGCAGCCCACTCCCCGGGACAGGGGCATACTTTGGCATTCAGTACTTC TRBV3-1 TRBD1 TRBJ2-4 few
CASSLGNRENEQFF TGTGCCAGCAGCTTGGGGAACAGGGAAAATGAGCAGTTCTTC TRBV7-3 NA TRBJ2-1 many
CASSSVGGPYEQYF TGTGCCAGCAGCTCCGTGGGGGGCCCCTACGAGCAGTACTTC TRBV5-4 NA TRBJ2-7 few
CSARDHEYHGTDTQYF TGCAGTGCTAGAGATCATGAATATCACGGCACAGATACGCAGTATTTT TRBV20-1 NA TRBJ2-3 many